This TCR beta chain was sequenced in a study of cytotoxic CD8 clonotypes in ibrutinib-treated CLL. Across the whole study: Responses: some 24 partial, 2 complete; after median approximately 67 months, around 15 stayed remitted, some 12 progressed.

Germline V gene sequence: CDR1 LNHDA, CDR2 SQIVND (reference sequence). This CDR3 has 15 residues. General study results and limits: Sampling time points were not equivalent between sustained-remission and progressing patients. The clonality went up when patients responded to ibrutinib and dropped back toward baseline at progression.

In regard to this clone: The target antigen is unknown. One junction end does not reproduce the germline sequence, and a read error may be involved.

Some clones are missing from TCRdb's copy, which holds only in-frame ones; the method was immunoSEQ multiplex PCR. The sample has 250,000 to 350,000 clones; less than 85% are singletons. The material was PBMCs, obtained at disease progression, from a patient treated with ibrutinib. This rearrangement joins TRBV19 to TRBJ2-1; D is perhaps TRBD2 (6 bases). The receptor was derived from a human donor with chronic lymphocytic leukemia. The CDR3 loop reads CARSIVGSRDNEQFF. The CDR3 coding sequence is TGTGCCAGGAGTATCGTCGGGAGTAGGGACAATGAGCAGTTCTTC.